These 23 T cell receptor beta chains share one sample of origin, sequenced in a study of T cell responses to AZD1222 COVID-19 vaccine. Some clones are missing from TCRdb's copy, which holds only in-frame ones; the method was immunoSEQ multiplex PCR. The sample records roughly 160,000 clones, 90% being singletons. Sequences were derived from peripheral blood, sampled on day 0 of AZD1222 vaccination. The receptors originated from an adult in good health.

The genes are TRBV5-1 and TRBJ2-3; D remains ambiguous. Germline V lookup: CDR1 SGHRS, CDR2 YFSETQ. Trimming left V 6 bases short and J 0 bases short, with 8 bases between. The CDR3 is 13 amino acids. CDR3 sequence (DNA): TGCGCCAGCAAAGAATCTAGCACAGATACGCAGTATTTT. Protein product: CASKESSTDTQYF.

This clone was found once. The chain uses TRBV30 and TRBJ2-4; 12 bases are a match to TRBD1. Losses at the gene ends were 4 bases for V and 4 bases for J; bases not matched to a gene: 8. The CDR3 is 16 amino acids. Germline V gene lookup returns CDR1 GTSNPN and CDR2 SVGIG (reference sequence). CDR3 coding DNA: TGTGCCTGGATGCCGGGACAGGGGGCAACAAAAAACATTCAGTACTTC. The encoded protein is CAWMPGQGATKNIQYF.

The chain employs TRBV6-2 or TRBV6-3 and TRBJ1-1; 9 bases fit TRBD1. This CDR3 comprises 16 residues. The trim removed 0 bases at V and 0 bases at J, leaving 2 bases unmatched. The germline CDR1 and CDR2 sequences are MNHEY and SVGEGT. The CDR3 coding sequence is TGTGCCAGCAGTTACTCGGGGACAGGGATGAACACTGAAGCTTTCTTT. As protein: CASSYSGTGMNTEAFF.

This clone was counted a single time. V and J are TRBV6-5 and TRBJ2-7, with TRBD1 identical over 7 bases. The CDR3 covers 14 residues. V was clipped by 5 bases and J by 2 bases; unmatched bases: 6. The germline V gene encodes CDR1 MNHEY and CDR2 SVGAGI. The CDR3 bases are TGTGCCAGCAGTCGTCCCGACAGGGCCTACGAGCAGTACTTC. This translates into CASSRPDRAYEQYF.

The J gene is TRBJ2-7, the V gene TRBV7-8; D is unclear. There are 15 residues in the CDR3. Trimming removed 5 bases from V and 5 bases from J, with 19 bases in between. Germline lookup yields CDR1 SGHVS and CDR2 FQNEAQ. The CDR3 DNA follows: TGTGCCAGCAGCGCCTCGCAACGGGCCCTCCACGAGCAGTACTTC. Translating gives CASSASQRALHEQYF.

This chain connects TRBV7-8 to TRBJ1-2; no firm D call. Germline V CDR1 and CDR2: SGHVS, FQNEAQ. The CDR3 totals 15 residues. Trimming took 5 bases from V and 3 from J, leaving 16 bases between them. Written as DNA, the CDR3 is TGTGCCAGCAGCCCCCCTGAGAACCCCTACTATGGCTACACCTTC. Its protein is CASSPPENPYYGYTF.

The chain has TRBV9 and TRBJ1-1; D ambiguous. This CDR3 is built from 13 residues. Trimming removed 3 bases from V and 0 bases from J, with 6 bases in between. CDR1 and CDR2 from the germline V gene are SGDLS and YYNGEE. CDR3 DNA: TGTGCCAGCAGCGCCGAAATGAACACTGAAGCTTTCTTT. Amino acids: CASSAEMNTEAFF.

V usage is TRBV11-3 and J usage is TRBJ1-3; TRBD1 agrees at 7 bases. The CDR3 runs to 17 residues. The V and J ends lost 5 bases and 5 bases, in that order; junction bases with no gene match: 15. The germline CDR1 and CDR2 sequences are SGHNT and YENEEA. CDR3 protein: CASSNPGQPSRRNTIYF. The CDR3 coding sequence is TGTGCCAGCAGCAACCCGGGACAGCCATCCCGACGAAACACCATATATTTT.

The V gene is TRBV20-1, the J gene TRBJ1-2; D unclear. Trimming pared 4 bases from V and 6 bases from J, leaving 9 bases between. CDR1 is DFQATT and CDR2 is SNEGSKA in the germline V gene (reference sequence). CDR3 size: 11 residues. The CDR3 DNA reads TGCAGTGCTATCCCCCTAAATGGCTACACCTTC. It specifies CSAIPLNGYTF.

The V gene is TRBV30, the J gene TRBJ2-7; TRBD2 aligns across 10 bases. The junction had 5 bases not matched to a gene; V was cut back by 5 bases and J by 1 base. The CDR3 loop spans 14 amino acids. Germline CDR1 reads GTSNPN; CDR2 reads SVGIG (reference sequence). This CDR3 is CAWGRTSGSYEQYF. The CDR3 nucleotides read TGTGCCTGGGGCAGGACTAGCGGTTCCTACGAGCAGTACTTC.

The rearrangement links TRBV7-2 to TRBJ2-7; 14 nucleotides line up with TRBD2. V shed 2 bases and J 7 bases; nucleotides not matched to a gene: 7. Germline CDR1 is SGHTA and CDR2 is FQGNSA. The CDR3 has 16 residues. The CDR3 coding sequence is TGTGCCAGCAGCTTATCGGGACTAGCGGGGGTAGGGGAGCAGTACTTC. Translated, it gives CASSLSGLAGVGEQYF.

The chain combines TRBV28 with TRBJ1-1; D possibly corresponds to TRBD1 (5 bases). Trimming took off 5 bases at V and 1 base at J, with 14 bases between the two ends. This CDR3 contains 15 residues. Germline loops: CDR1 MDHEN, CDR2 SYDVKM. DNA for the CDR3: TGTGCCAGCAGTCCCTCCGGGGCCGGGAACACTGAAGCTTTCTTT. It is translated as CASSPSGAGNTEAFF.

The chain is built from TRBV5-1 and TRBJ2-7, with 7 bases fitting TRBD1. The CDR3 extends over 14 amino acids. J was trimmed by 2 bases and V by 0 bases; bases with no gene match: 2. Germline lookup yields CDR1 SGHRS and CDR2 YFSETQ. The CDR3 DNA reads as TGCGCCAGCAGCTTGGGGGACAGAACCTACGAGCAGTACTTC. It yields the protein CASSLGDRTYEQYF.

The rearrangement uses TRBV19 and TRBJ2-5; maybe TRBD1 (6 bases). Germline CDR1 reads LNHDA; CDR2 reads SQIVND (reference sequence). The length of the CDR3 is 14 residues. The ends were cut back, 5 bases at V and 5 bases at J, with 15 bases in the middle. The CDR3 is CASSPLDRIETQYF. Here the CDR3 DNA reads TGTGCCAGTAGTCCCCTTGACAGGATCGAGACCCAGTACTTC.

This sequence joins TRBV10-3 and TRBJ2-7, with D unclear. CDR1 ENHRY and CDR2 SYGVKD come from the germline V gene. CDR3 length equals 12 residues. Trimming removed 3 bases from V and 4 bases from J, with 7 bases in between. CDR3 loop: CAISDSAYEQYF. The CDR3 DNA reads TGTGCCATCAGTGACTCGGCTTACGAGCAGTACTTC.

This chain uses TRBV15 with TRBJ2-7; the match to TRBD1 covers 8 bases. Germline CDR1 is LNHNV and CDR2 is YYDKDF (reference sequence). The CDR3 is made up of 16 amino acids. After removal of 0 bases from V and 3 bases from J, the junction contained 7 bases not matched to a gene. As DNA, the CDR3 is TGTGCCACCAGCAGAGAGCCAGGGGGCCTTCTCTACGAGCAGTACTTC. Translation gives CATSREPGGLLYEQYF. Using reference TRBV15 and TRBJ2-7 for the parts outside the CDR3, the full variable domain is DAMVIQNPRYQVTQFGKPVTLSCSQTLNHNVMYWYQQKSSQAPKLLFHYYDKDFNNEADTPDNFQSRRPNTSFCFLDIRSPGLGDTAMYLCATSREPGGLLYEQYFGPGTRLTVT.

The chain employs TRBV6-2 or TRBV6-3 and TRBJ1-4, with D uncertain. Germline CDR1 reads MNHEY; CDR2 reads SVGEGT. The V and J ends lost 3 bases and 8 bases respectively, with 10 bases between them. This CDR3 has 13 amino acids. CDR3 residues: CASSYQEGEKLFF. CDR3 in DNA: TGTGCCAGCAGTTATCAGGAGGGAGAAAAACTGTTTTTT.

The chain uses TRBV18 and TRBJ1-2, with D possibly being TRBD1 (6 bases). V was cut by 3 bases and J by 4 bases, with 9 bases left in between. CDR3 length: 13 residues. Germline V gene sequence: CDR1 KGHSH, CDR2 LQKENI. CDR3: CASSPRGGYGYTF. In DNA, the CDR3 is TGTGCCAGCTCACCCAGGGGCGGCTATGGCTACACCTTC. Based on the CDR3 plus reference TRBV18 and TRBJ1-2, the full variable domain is NAGVMQNPRHLVRRRGQEARLRCSPMKGHSHVYWYRQLPEEGLKFMVYLQKENIIDESGMPKERFSAEFPKEGPSILRIQQVVRGDSAAYFCASSPRGGYGYTFGSGTRLTVV.

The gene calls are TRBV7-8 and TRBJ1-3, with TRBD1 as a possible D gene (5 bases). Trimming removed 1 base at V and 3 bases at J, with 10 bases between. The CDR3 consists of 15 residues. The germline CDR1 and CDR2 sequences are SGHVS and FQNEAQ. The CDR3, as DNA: TGTGCCAGCAGCTTAGAAGGGGTCTTTGGAAACACCATATATTTT. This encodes CASSLEGVFGNTIYF.

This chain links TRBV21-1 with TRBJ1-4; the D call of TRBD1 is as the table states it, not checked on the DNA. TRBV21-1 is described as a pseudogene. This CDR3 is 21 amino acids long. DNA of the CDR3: TGTGCCAGCAGCAAAGTCCCCTTCCGACGAGGGCAGGGGTGGTCGAATGGAAAACTGTTTTTT. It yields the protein CASSKVPFRRGQGWSNGKLFF.

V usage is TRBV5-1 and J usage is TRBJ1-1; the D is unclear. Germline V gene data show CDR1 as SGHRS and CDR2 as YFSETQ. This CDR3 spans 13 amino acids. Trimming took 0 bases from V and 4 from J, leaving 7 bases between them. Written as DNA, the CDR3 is TGCGCCAGCAGCTTGGCTCCCCCCACTGAAGCTTTCTTT. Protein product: CASSLAPPTEAFF.

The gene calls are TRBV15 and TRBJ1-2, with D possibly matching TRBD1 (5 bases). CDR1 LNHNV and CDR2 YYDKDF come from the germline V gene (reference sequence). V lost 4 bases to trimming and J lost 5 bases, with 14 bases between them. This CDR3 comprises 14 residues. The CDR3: CATSKTREGYGYTF. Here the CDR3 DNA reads TGTGCCACCAGCAAAACCAGGGAGGGATATGGCTACACCTTC.

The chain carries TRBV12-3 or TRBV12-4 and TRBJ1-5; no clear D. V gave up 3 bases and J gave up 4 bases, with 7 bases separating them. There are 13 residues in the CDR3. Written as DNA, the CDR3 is TGTGCCAGCAGTTTGGAAGTGAATCAGCCCCAGCATTTT. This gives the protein CASSLEVNQPQHF.